Below are 2 T cell receptor beta chains sequenced from a single sample in a study of TIL therapy for anti-PD-1-resistant metastatic lung cancer. As for time point: pre-treatment sample, taken before nivolumab and TIL therapy. The libraries were made with immunoSEQ v3. Data came from immunoSEQ multiplex PCR; TCRdb stores just in-frame clones and leaves some out. The table records 25,000 to 40,000 clones, just under 75% of them present only once. Material: blood, obtained at baseline. The source of these receptors is a woman aged 30-79 years with non-small cell lung cancer.

In DNA form, the CDR3 reads TGTGCCAGTACCGCACTAGCGGCAGCGAACACCGGGGAGCTGTTTTTT. It yields the protein CASTALAAANTGELFF. This rearrangement joins TRBV19 to TRBJ2-2; 8 nucleotides agree with TRBD2. V dropped 7 bases and J dropped 0; count of bases not matched to a gene: 7. The CDR3 is 16 residues long. CDR1 LNHDA and CDR2 SQIVND come from the germline V gene (reference sequence). Full variable domain (rest looked up from reference TRBV19 and TRBJ2-2): DGGITQSPKYLFRKEGQNVTLSCEQNLNHDAMYWYRQDPGQGLRLIYYSQIVNDFQKGDIAEGYSVSREKKESFPLTVTSAQKNPTAFYLCASTALAAANTGELFFGEGSRLTVL.

The V and J genes are TRBV4-1 and TRBJ2-7; 7 bases fit TRBD2. The CDR3 spans 15 residues. Germline trimming cut 4 bases from V and 6 bases from J; bases unmatched to any gene: 12. CDR1 and CDR2 from the germline V gene are MGHRA and YSYEKL. In DNA, the CDR3 is TGCGCCAGCAGCCCAGCGGGAAGTGGGATTCTCGAGCAGTACTTC. Translated, it gives CASSPAGSGILEQYF.